A single T cell receptor beta chain is shown here with its context. The antigen remains undetermined. Germline lookup yields CDR1 SGHKS and CDR2 YYEKEE (reference sequence). The CDR3 consists of 14 residues. V lost 2 bases, J lost 6 bases, and 13 bases lay in between. This entry belongs to a study of T cell repertoires in cytomegalovirus infection. Study-wide background: Both CMV infection and a matching HLA type were indicated by public TCR beta signatures. General study results and limits: Clonotypes of TCR beta that were HLA-C-restricted and CMV-specific dominated the ex vivo response. Cumulative frequency (of public TCR beta family members) identified carriers of CMV plus the relevant HLA.

TCRdb reanalysed the reads using MiXCR and keeps one entry per CDR3 protein. The sample shows hundreds of thousands of distinct CDR3 sequences, roughly 16% of them seen only once. The genes are TRBV5-5 and TRBJ2-3; no clear D. The sequenced sample consisted of PBMCs. The sequence derives from a human donor in good health (CMV status not recorded). Some clones in this sample may be carry-over from other donors' samples. This chain's CDR3 is CASSLFSSGDTQYF. The CDR3 nucleotides are TGTGCCAGCAGCTTATTCTCCTCCGGGGATACGCAGTATTTT.